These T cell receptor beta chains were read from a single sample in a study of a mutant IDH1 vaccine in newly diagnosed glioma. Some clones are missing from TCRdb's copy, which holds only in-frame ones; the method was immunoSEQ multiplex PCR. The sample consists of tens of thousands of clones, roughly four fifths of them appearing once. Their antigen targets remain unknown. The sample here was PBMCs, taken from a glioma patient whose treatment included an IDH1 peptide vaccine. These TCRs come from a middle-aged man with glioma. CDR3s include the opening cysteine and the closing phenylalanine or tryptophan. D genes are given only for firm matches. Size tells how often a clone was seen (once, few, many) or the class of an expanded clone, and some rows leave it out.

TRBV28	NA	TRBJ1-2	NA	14	CASSLIQGGYGYTF	TGTGCCAGCAGTTTGATTCAGGGAGGCTATGGCTACACCTTC
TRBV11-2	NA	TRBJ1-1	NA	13	CASSFGGNTEAFF	TGTGCCAGCAGCTTTGGAGGGAACACTGAAGCTTTCTTT
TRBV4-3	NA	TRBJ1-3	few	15	CASSLHLGTGNTIYF	TGCGCCAGCAGCCTCCATCTGGGTACTGGAAACACCATATATTTT
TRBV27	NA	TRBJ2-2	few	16	CASSWGPGANIGELFF	TGTGCCAGCAGTTGGGGGCCGGGGGCAAATATCGGGGAGCTGTTTTTT
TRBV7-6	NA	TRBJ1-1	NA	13	CASSLAGVKEAFF	TGTGCCAGCAGCTTAGCTGGGGTGAAGGAAGCTTTCTTT
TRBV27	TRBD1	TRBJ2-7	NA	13	CASSSGQGNEQYF	TGTGCCAGCAGTTCAGGACAGGGCAACGAGCAGTACTTC
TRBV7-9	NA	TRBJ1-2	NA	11	CAIWQEGGYTF	TGTGCCATCTGGCAGGAGGGGGGCTACACCTTC
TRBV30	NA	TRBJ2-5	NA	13	CAWSASGEETQYF	TGTGCCTGGAGTGCCAGCGGCGAAGAGACCCAGTACTTC
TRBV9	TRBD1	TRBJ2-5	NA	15	CASSVGGQPVSSQYF	TGTGCCAGCAGCGTAGGGGGACAGCCTGTATCTAGCCAGTACTTC
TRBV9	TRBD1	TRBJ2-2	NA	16	CASSAEQGANTGELFF	TGTGCCAGCAGCGCGGAACAGGGGGCGAACACCGGGGAGCTGTTTTTT